The 27 T cell receptor beta chains reported below all come from one sample, sequenced in a study of technical replicates of blood from a handful of donors. Assay used: immunoSEQ multiplex PCR; TCRdb lists only in-frame clones, some missing. The sample holds roughly 65,000 clones, about 86% seen once. Source material: PBMCs. The source of these receptors is a human donor in good health. Some clones in this sample may be carry-over from other donors' samples.

For this clone: The identical CDR3 is also encoded by other nucleotide sequences in the sample. The chain carries TRBV7-2 and TRBJ1-6; 8 nucleotides match TRBD1. The CDR3 covers 15 residues. Losses at the gene ends were 0 bases for V and 10 bases for J; bases not matched to a gene: 5. Germline V gene lookup returns CDR1 SGHTA and CDR2 FQGNSA. This CDR3 reads CASSLAGQGASPLHF. DNA of the CDR3: TGTGCCAGCAGCTTAGCAGGGCAGGGGGCCTCACCCCTCCACTTT. Based on the CDR3 plus reference TRBV7-2 and TRBJ1-6, the full variable domain is GAGVSQSPSNKVTEKGKDVELRCDPISGHTALYWYRQSLGQGLEFLIYFQGNSAPDKSGLPSDRFSAERTGGSVSTLTIQRTQQEDSAVYLCASSLAGQGASPLHFGNGTRLTVT.

The genes are TRBV19 and TRBJ2-5, with D uncertain. In germline, CDR1 is LNHDA, CDR2 SQIVND (reference sequence). With 2 bases removed from V and 4 bases from J, the gap between germline ends came to 11 bases. This CDR3 contains 14 residues. CDR3 in amino acids: CASSIRGPLETQYF. The CDR3, as DNA: TGTGCCAGTAGTATACGCGGTCCCCTAGAGACCCAGTACTTC.

The rearrangement uses TRBV2 and TRBJ1-4; no definite D call. The germline V gene encodes CDR1 SNHLY and CDR2 FYNNEI. This CDR3 region has 11 residues. V was trimmed by 6 bases and J by 12 bases, leaving 11 bases between them. CDR3 nucleotides: TGTGCCAGCAGCGAGAAGAGGGAACTGTTTTTT. It specifies CASSEKRELFF.

The rearrangement links TRBV19 to TRBJ2-2; D not certain. From germline, CDR1 is LNHDA and CDR2 SQIVND (reference sequence). The length of the CDR3 is 13 residues. V was pared by 1 base and J by 5 bases, with 5 bases between. The chain's CDR3 is CASSIAITGELFF. CDR3 nucleotides: TGTGCCAGTAGTATAGCTATAACCGGGGAGCTGTTTTTT.

This chain joins TRBV12-5 and TRBJ2-5; D remains unclear. V shed 6 bases and J shed 5 bases, with 13 bases lying between them. This CDR3 contains 13 residues. In germline, CDR1 is LGHNT, CDR2 FRNRAP. For the CDR3, the DNA is TGTGCTAGTGGCCCACGAGCCAGGGAGACCCAGTACTTC. Its protein product is CASGPRARETQYF. Filled out from reference TRBV12-5 and TRBJ2-5, the complete variable domain reads DARVTQTPRHKVTEMGQEVTMRCQPILGHNTVFWYRQTMMQGLELLAYFRNRAPLDDSGMPKDRFSAEMPDATLATLKIQPSEPRDSAVYFCASGPRARETQYFGPGTRLLVL.

The chain joins TRBV13 to TRBJ2-7; D is uncertain. The germline CDR1 and CDR2 sequences are PRHDT and FYEKMQ (reference sequence). The CDR3 runs 13 residues. V was pared by 5 bases and J by 2 bases, with 10 bases between. DNA for the CDR3: TGTGCCAGCAGCCCTAACCCCCCCTACGAGCAGTACTTC. This translates into CASSPNPPYEQYF.

This clone has more than one count but fewer than ten. This sequence joins TRBV25-1 and TRBJ2-7, with TRBD1 as a possible D gene (6 bases). The CDR3 is 14 amino acids. The V end lost 3 bases, the J end lost 6 bases, and 15 bases lay between the germline ends. Per the germline V gene, CDR1 is MGHDK and CDR2 is SYGVNS. The CDR3 DNA reads as TGTGCCAGCAGTGATATCGGGACAAAAAGCGAGCAGTACTTC. This encodes CASSDIGTKSEQYF.

The rearrangement links TRBV4-3 to TRBJ2-7; tentative D call: TRBD1 (6 bases). CDR3 length: 19 residues. V lost 0 bases to trimming and J lost 0 bases, with 21 bases between them. The germline V gene encodes CDR1 LGHNA and CDR2 YSLEER. CDR3 loop: CASSQDTGTPSDGSYEQYF. The DNA for the CDR3 is TGCGCCAGCAGCCAAGACACCGGGACACCATCGGATGGCTCCTACGAGCAGTACTTC.

The chain links TRBV4-3 to TRBJ2-7, with TRBD2 matching 9 bases. The CDR3 runs 16 residues. After removal of 0 bases from V and 4 bases from J, the junction contained 7 bases not matched to a gene. Germline V lookup: CDR1 LGHNA, CDR2 YSLEER. CDR3 in DNA: TGCGCCAGCAGCCAAGATAGATTAGCGGGAGCGTACGAGCAGTACTTC. This encodes CASSQDRLAGAYEQYF.

The chain has TRBV6-1 and TRBJ2-5, with D perhaps TRBD2 (6 bases). Deletions cut 4 bases from V and 5 bases from J, with 20 bases between. The CDR3 contains 16 residues. CDR1 MNHNS and CDR2 SASEGT come from the germline V gene. The CDR3 is CASSGPRGSGKETQYF. In nucleotides, the CDR3 is TGTGCCAGCAGTGGACCCCGGGGGAGCGGAAAGGAGACCCAGTACTTC.

The chain couples TRBV4-1 to TRBJ1-2, with 7 bases identical to TRBD1. Germline V gene data show CDR1 as MGHRA and CDR2 as YSYEKL. V shed 1 base and J 2 bases; nucleotides not matched to a gene: 4. This CDR3 comprises 15 residues. The chain's CDR3 is CASSQGEQGNYGYTF. CDR3 bases: TGCGCCAGCAGCCAAGGGGAACAGGGGAACTATGGCTACACCTTC.

This sequence joins TRBV7-9 and TRBJ2-5; tentatively, D is TRBD1 (6 bases). Germline V gene data show CDR1 as SEHNR and CDR2 as FQNEAQ (reference sequence). V lost 5 bases, J lost 4 bases, and 20 bases lay in between. The CDR3 length is 16 residues. The CDR3 DNA is TGTGCCAGCAGCCCCCAAGGGCAGGGGATAGGAGAGACCCAGTACTTC. Translation gives CASSPQGQGIGETQYF.

CDR3 protein: CASSRRAGGGTDTQYF. The CDR3 nucleotides read TGTGCCAGCAGCCGTAGAGCGGGAGGAGGCACAGATACGCAGTATTTT. V is TRBV11-2 and J is TRBJ2-3; TRBD2 aligns across 9 bases. The CDR3 contains 16 residues. With V trimmed by 5 bases and J by 1 base, 7 bases remained unmatched. Germline V gene lookup returns CDR1 SGHAT and CDR2 FQNNGV. The full variable domain, completed using reference TRBV11-2 and TRBJ2-3, is EAGVAQSPRYKIIEKRQSVAFWCNPISGHATLYWYQQILGQGPKLLIQFQNNGVVDDSQLPKDRFSAERLKGVDSTLKIQPAKLEDSAVYLCASSRRAGGGTDTQYFGPGTRLTVL.

The sample holds a few counts of this clone. The chain is built from TRBV25-1 and TRBJ2-6; D might be TRBD1 (6 bases). Germline V lookup: CDR1 MGHDK, CDR2 SYGVNS. V lost 3 bases and J 0 bases, leaving 9 bases between the germline ends. The CDR3 runs 16 residues. The DNA for the CDR3 is TGTGCCAGCAGTGATTCAGGGGTCTCTGGGGCCAACGTCCTGACTTTC. It translates to CASSDSGVSGANVLTF. The full variable domain, rest sourced from reference TRBV25-1 and TRBJ2-6, is EADIYQTPRYLVIGTGKKITLECSQTMGHDKMYWYQQDPGMELHLIHYSYGVNSTEKGDLSSESTVSRIRTEHFPLTLESARPSHTSQYLCASSDSGVSGANVLTFGAGSRLTVL.

The chain uses TRBV6-1 and TRBJ1-5; TRBD1 is a possible D gene (6 bases). Trimming removed 8 bases at V and 1 base at J, with 15 bases between. Germline CDR1 reads MNHNS; CDR2 reads SASEGT. The CDR3 runs to 15 residues. The CDR3 coding sequence is TGTGCCAGCTGTGGTGGGCAGGGGAGCAATCAGCCCCAGCATTTT. Amino acid sequence: CASCGGQGSNQPQHF.

The chain employs TRBV18 and TRBJ1-4; D gene unclear. The CDR3 has 14 residues. Trimming shortened V by 3 bases and J by 4 bases, and 9 bases separated the two germline ends. Germline CDR1 and CDR2: KGHSH and LQKENI. The CDR3 bases are TGTGCCAGCTCACCGATGGCAGATAATGAAAAACTGTTTTTT. Translation: CASSPMADNEKLFF.

Concerning this clone itself: Within the sample, other DNA sequences also encode this same CDR3. V usage is TRBV5-1 and J usage is TRBJ2-1; 10 bases match TRBD2. Germline V CDR1 and CDR2: SGHRS, YFSETQ. Trimming took 8 bases from V and 4 from J; bases not matched to a gene: 6. This CDR3 has 14 amino acids. This CDR3 is CASSPSGGYNEQFF. The CDR3 DNA sequence: TGCGCCAGTTCCCCTAGCGGGGGTTACAATGAGCAGTTCTTC.

This clone was found a few times. This sequence joins TRBV27 and TRBJ1-1; 7 bases are a match to TRBD1. CDR3 length: 15 residues. Germline loops: CDR1 MNHEY, CDR2 SMNVEV (reference sequence). Trimming at V came to 4 bases and at J to 5 bases, leaving 10 bases not matched to a gene. CDR3 coding DNA: TGTGCCAGCAGTTCCCTGGACAGGCTGGCAACTGAAGCTTTCTTT. As protein: CASSSLDRLATEAFF.

This clone appeared a single time. The rearrangement uses TRBV25-1 and TRBJ2-1, with 8 bases identical to TRBD2. The length of the CDR3 is 14 residues. The germline CDR1 and CDR2 sequences are MGHDK and SYGVNS. The J segment lost 5 bases and the V segment lost 4 bases, leaving 4 bases of the junction unmatched. In nucleotides, the CDR3 is TGTGCCAGCAGTGCTAGCGGGTATAACAATGAGCAGTTCTTC. Translation: CASSASGYNNEQFF.

The table lists this clone with a count of one. The chain links TRBV4-1 to TRBJ2-7; D call uncertain. V lost 4 bases to trimming and J lost 3 bases, with 7 bases between them. The CDR3 runs 12 residues. Germline CDR1 reads MGHRA; CDR2 reads YSYEKL. The CDR3 DNA follows: TGCGCCAGCAGCCTAGACGGCTACGAGCAGTACTTC. Translated: CASSLDGYEQYF.

The J gene is TRBJ2-1, the V gene TRBV7-2; TRBD2 aligns across 7 bases. V was pared by 6 bases and J by 0 bases, with 5 bases of the junction left unmatched. Germline V gene lookup returns CDR1 SGHTA and CDR2 FQGNSA. The length of the CDR3 is 15 residues. CDR3 protein: CASRQASGSYNEQFF. The DNA for the CDR3 is TGTGCCAGCAGACAAGCTAGCGGCTCCTACAATGAGCAGTTCTTC.

The chain couples TRBV6-1 to TRBJ2-7; D ambiguous. Trimming took off 6 bases at V and 8 bases at J, with 11 bases between the two ends. CDR1 is MNHNS and CDR2 is SASEGT in the germline V gene. The CDR3 is 11 amino acids. CDR3 sequence: CASRYNNKQYF. CDR3 sequence (DNA): TGTGCCAGCAGGTATAACAACAAGCAGTACTTC.

As DNA, the CDR3 is TGCGCCAGCACCGACGGGACAGACTACGAGCAGTACTTC. Its protein is CASTDGTDYEQYF. The J gene is TRBJ2-7, the V gene TRBV5-1; TRBD1 matches 7 bases. The CDR3 contains 13 residues. Looked up from germline, CDR1 is SGHRS and CDR2 is YFSETQ. V dropped 6 bases and J dropped 3; count of bases not matched to a gene: 6.

The chain uses TRBV6-1 and TRBJ2-7; 12 bases are a match to TRBD2. V trimming: 6 bases; J trimming: 0 bases; junction bases outside the gene matches: 3. This CDR3 region has 15 residues. Per germline, CDR1 MNHNS and CDR2 SASEGT. CDR3 sequence reads: CASRVTSGSSYEQYF. The DNA of the CDR3 is TGTGCCAGCAGGGTGACTAGCGGGAGCTCCTACGAGCAGTACTTC.

The chain combines TRBV6-4 with TRBJ2-1, with 12 bases lining up with TRBD2. The CDR3 has 15 amino acids. Germline-derived CDR1 and CDR2 are MRHNA and SNTAGT. Trimming removed 3 bases from V and 5 bases from J; junction bases left unmatched: 2. In DNA, the CDR3 is TGTGCCAGCAGTGAAGGACTAGCGGGGAACAATGAGCAGTTCTTC. Translation: CASSEGLAGNNEQFF.

The rearrangement links TRBV5-6 to TRBJ2-7, with D uncertain. The germline CDR1 and CDR2 sequences are SGHDT and YYEEEE. Deletions cut 1 base from V and 3 bases from J, with 5 bases between. CDR3 size: 12 residues. CDR3 in DNA: TGTGCCAGCAGCTTGTATCTCTACGAGCAGTACTTC. It translates to CASSLYLYEQYF.

The gene calls are TRBV6-6 and TRBJ2-7; D perhaps matches TRBD2 (5 bases). V was trimmed by 6 bases and J by 2 bases, leaving 8 bases between them. The CDR3 loop spans 12 amino acids. CDR1 is MNHNY and CDR2 is SVGAGI in the germline V gene (reference sequence). The CDR3 coding sequence is TGTGCCAGCAGGGCGGAGGCCTACGAGCAGTACTTC. Translating gives CASRAEAYEQYF.